This paragraph covers one T cell receptor (beta chain) sequence. Membership in each cohort depended on participant-reported clinical history. TCRdb's copy holds only in-frame clones and misses some; the assay was immunoSEQ multiplex PCR. Of fewer than 350,000 clones listed, approximately 90% are singletons. The data were taken from a study of blood T cell repertoires in COVID-19. As for the study in general: The recovered donors of Cohort 3 showed two negative PCRs, clearance, or symptom resolution.

The sequence derives from a woman in her fifties or sixties in a cohort exposed to, infected with or recovered from COVID-19 (not recorded which). The sample consisted of PBMCs or T cells enriched from blood (not recorded which).

CDR3 protein: CASSGLAGSSYNEQFF. CDR3 coding DNA: TGTGCCAGCAGTGGACTAGCGGGGAGCTCCTACAATGAGCAGTTCTTC. The gene calls are TRBV2 and TRBJ2-1, with 11 bases aligning to TRBD2. J was trimmed by 0 bases and V by 4 bases; bases with no gene match: 2. Germline V gives CDR1 SNHLY, CDR2 FYNNEI. CDR3 length equals 16 residues.